One and the same sample provided the 9 T cell receptor beta chains below, sequenced in a study of cytomegalovirus exposure and HLA in healthy donors. Primers for the PCR totalled 60 Vbeta and 13 Jbeta. Sequenced by immunoSEQ multiplex PCR; TCRdb stores in-frame clones only, minus some. Found here are approximately 290,000 clones, 80% of them singletons; the top ten hold over 0.3%. The specimen sequenced was PBMCs. All receptors come from a girl aged 2 to 10 in good health and CMV-seronegative.

This chain links TRBV28 with TRBJ1-1; unclear D gene. V shed 8 bases and J shed 5 bases, with 15 bases lying between them. Germline assignment: CDR1 MDHEN and CDR2 SYDVKM. This CDR3 comprises 13 residues. The CDR3 loop reads CASQSLSPTEAFF. The CDR3 bases are TGTGCCAGCCAATCCTTGAGCCCTACTGAAGCTTTCTTT.

The chain is built from TRBV28 and TRBJ2-2, with 15 positions matching TRBD2. With 7 bases clipped from V and 5 bases from J, the junction kept 11 bases outside the gene matches. CDR3 length equals 18 residues. Germline V CDR1 and CDR2: MDHEN, SYDVKM. DNA for the CDR3: TGTGCCAGCACCCCCGGGGGACTAGCGGGAGGACGAACCGGGGAGCTGTTTTTT. This sequence encodes CASTPGGLAGGRTGELFF.

This chain links TRBV5-1 with TRBJ2-3; D gene unclear. V gave up 0 bases and J gave up 1 base, with 12 bases separating them. Per germline, CDR1 SGHRS and CDR2 YFSETQ. This CDR3 spans 16 amino acids. CDR3 DNA: TGCGCCAGCAGCTTGGCCCCCGGTCTTGGCACAGATACGCAGTATTTT. Protein: CASSLAPGLGTDTQYF.

J is TRBJ2-2 and V is TRBV5-1, with unresolved D. This CDR3 has 14 residues. Trimming removed 5 bases at V and 2 bases at J, with 10 bases between. The germline V gene encodes CDR1 SGHRS and CDR2 YFSETQ. The CDR3 sequence is CASRASGNTGELFF. In DNA, the CDR3 is TGCGCCAGCAGGGCCTCAGGAAACACCGGGGAGCTGTTTTTT.

This clone was seen only a few times. The gene calls are TRBV6-5 and TRBJ1-1; D unresolved. The CDR3 is made up of 13 amino acids. Trimming left V 5 bases short and J 1 base short, with 8 bases between. CDR1 and CDR2 (germline): MNHEY, SVGAGI. In DNA, the CDR3 is TGTGCCAGCAGTCATATGAGGAACACTGAAGCTTTCTTT. Translation: CASSHMRNTEAFF.

The CDR3 spells CATSRDSTGSYEQYF. The CDR3 nucleotides read TGTGCCACCAGCAGAGATAGTACAGGCTCCTACGAGCAGTACTTC. The rearrangement joins TRBV15 to TRBJ2-5; D may be TRBD1 (5 bases). The DNA end is more similar to TRBJ2-7, so the J call may be wrong. This CDR3 spans 15 amino acids. Germline assignment: CDR1 LNHNV and CDR2 YYDKDF (reference sequence).

This clone occurred once. The V gene is TRBV5-1, the J gene TRBJ2-7; 7 bases are a match to TRBD1. V trimming: 4 bases; J trimming: 6 bases; junction bases outside the gene matches: 7. Germline CDR1 is SGHRS and CDR2 is YFSETQ. CDR3 length: 13 amino acids. The CDR3 reads CASSRYGQVEQYF. CDR3 DNA: TGCGCCAGCAGCCGATACGGACAGGTCGAGCAGTACTTC.

The genes are TRBV30 and TRBJ1-2, with D unresolved. The CDR3 contains 13 residues. V was clipped by 2 bases and J by 5 bases, with 12 bases between them. Germline CDR1 GTSNPN, CDR2 SVGIG (reference sequence). The DNA for the CDR3 is TGTGCCTGGAGTCGTCTCCCCGCGTATGGCTACACCTTC. Its translation is CAWSRLPAYGYTF.

The table lists this clone with a count of one. This chain uses TRBV23-1 with TRBJ2-6; 8 nucleotides line up with TRBD1. TRBV23-1 is recorded as an ORF, its role being uncertain. This CDR3 comprises 18 residues. The V and J ends lost 0 bases and 2 bases, in that order; junction bases with no gene match: 6. The CDR3 DNA is TGCGCCAGCAGTCAATCGACAGGGGTATTAGCTGGGGCCAACGTCCTGACTTTC. Encoded protein: CASSQSTGVLAGANVLTF.